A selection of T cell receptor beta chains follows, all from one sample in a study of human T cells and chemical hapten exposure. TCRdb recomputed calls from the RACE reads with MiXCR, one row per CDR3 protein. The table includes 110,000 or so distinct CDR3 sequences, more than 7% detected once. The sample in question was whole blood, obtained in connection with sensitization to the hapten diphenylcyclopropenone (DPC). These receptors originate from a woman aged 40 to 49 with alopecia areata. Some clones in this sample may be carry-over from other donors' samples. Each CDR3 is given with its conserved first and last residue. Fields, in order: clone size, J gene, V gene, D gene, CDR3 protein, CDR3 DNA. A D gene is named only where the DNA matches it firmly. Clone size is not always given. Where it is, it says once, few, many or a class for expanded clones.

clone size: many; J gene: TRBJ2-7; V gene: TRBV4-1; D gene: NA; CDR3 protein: CASSHETGPNPSYEQYF; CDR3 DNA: TGCGCCAGCAGCCATGAAACCGGGCCTAACCCTTCCTACGAGCAGTACTTC
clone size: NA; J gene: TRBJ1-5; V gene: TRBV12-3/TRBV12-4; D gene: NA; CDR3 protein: CASSFKGVGHQPQHF; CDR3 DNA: TGTGCCAGCAGTTTTAAGGGGGTAGGTCATCAGCCCCAGCATTTT
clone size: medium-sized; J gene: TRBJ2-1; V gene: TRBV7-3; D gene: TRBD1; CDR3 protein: CASSASDRGYYNEQFF; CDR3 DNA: TGTGCCAGCAGCGCCTCGGACAGGGGATATTACAATGAGCAGTTCTTC
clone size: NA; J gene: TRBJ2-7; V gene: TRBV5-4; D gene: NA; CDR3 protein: CASSFVVEDEQYF; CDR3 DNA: TGTGCCAGCAGCTTTGTTGTGGAGGACGAGCAGTACTTC
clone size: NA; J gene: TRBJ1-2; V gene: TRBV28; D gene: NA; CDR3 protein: CASSFGVGYGYTF; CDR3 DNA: TGTGCCAGCAGTTTCGGGGTTGGCTATGGCTACACCTTC
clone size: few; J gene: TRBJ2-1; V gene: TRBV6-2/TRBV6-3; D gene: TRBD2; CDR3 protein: CASKAGGPPYNEQFF; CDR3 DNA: TGTGCCAGCAAGGCGGGGGGCCCGCCCTACAATGAGCAGTTCTTC
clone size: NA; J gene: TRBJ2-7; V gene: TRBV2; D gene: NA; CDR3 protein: CATTQSDSCEQYF; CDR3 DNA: TGTGCCACCACTCAGTCAGACTCCTGCGAGCAGTACTTC
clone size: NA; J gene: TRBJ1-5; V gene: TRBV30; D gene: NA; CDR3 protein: CAWGQRADQPQHF; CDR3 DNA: TGTGCCTGGGGGCAGCGGGCCGATCAGCCCCAGCATTTT
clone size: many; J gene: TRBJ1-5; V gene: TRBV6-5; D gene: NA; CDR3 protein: CASSLYQGPNQPQHF; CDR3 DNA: TGTGCCAGCAGCCTATACCAGGGGCCCAATCAGCCCCAGCATTTT
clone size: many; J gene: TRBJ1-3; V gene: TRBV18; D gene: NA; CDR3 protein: CASSPPMGGNTIYF; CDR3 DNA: TGTGCCAGCTCACCACCGATGGGGGGAAACACCATATATTTT
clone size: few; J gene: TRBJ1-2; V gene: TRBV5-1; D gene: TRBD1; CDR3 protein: CASSANPGQGYGYTF; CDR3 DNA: TGCGCCAGCAGCGCGAACCCAGGACAGGGCTATGGCTACACCTTC
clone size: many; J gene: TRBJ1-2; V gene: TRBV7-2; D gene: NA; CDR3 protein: CASSLVTYGYTF; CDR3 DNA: TGTGCCAGCAGCTTAGTCACCTATGGCTACACCTTC
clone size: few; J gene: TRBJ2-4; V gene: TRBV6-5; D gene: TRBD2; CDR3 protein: CASAGSGGAKNIQYF; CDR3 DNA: TGTGCCAGCGCTGGCAGCGGGGGGGCCAAAAACATTCAGTACTTC
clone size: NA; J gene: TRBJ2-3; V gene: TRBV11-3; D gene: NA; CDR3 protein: CASSLISGSDTQYF; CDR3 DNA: TGTGCCAGCAGCTTAATCTCAGGGTCAGATACGCAGTATTTT
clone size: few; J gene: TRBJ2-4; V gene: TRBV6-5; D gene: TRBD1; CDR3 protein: CASRTGGYSKNIQYF; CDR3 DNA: TGTGCCAGCCGGACAGGGGGATACAGCAAAAACATTCAGTACTTC
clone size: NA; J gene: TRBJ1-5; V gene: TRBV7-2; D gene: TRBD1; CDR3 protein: CASSFNRGDQPQHF; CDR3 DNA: TGTGCCAGCAGCTTCAACAGGGGAGATCAGCCCCAGCATTTT
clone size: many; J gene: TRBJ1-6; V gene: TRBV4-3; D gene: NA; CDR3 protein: CASSQDSGGNNSPLHF; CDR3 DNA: TGCGCCAGCAGCCAAGATTCTGGGGGGAATAATTCACCCCTCCACTTT
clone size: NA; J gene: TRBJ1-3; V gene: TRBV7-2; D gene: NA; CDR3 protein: CASSPWGASGNTIYF; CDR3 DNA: TGTGCCAGCAGCCCGTGGGGGGCCTCTGGAAACACCATATATTTT